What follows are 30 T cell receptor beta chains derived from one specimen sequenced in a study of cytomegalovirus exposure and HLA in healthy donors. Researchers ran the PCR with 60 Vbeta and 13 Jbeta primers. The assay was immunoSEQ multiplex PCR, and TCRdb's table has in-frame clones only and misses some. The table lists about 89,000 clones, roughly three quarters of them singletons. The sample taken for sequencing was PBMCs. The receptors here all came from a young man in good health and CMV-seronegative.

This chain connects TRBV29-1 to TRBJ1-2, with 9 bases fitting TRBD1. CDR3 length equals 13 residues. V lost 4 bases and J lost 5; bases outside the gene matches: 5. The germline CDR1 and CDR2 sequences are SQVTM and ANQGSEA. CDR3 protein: CSVVGQGFYGYTF. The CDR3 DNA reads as TGCAGCGTTGTGGGACAGGGATTTTATGGCTACACCTTC.

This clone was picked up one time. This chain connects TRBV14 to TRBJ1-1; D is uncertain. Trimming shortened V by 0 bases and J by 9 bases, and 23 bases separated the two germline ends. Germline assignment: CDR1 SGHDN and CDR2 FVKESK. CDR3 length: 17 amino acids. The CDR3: CASSQEKGGPTGVQAFF. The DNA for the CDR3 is TGTGCCAGCAGCCAAGAAAAAGGAGGGCCAACGGGAGTCCAAGCTTTCTTT.

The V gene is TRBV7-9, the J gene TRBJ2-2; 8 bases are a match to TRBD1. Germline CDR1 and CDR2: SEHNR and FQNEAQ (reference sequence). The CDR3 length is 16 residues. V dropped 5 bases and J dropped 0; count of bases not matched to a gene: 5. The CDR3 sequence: CASSRRDRPNTGELFF. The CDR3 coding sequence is TGTGCCAGCAGCCGACGGGACAGGCCGAACACCGGGGAGCTGTTTTTT.

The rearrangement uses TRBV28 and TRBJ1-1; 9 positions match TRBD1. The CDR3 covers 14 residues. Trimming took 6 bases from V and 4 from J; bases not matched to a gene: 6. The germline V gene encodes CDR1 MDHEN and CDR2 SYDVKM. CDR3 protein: CASSRTGAGTEAFF. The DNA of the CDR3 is TGTGCCAGCAGCAGGACAGGGGCGGGCACTGAAGCTTTCTTT. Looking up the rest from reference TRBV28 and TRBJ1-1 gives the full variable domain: DVKVTQSSRYLVKRTGEKVFLECVQDMDHENMFWYRQDPGLGLRLIYFSYDVKMKEKGDIPEGYSVSREKKERFSLILESASTNQTSMYLCASSRTGAGTEAFFGQGTRLTVV.

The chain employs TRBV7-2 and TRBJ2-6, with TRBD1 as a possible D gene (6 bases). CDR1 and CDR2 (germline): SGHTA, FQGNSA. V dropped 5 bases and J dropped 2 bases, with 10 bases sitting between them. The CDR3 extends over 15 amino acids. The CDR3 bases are TGTGCCAGCAGCGAAAACAGGGCTGGGGCCAACGTCCTGACTTTC. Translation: CASSENRAGANVLTF.

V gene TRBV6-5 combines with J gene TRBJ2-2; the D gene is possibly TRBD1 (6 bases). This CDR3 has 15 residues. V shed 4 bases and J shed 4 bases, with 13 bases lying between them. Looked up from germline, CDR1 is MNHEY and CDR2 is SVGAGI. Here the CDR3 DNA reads TGTGCCAGCAGTTCTTCCCAGGACAGCACCGGGGAGCTGTTTTTT. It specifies CASSSSQDSTGELFF.

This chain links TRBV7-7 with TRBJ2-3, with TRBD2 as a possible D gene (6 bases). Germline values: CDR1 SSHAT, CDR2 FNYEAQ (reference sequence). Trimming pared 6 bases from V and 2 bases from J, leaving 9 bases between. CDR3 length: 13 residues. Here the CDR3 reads CASRASDTDTQYF. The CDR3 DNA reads TGTGCCAGCAGGGCTAGCGACACAGATACGCAGTATTTT.

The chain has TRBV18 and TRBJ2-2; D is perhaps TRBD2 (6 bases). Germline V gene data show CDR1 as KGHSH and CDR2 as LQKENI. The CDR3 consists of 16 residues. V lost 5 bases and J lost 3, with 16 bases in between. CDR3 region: CASSSSTSRDTGELFF. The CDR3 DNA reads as TGTGCCAGCTCATCCTCGACTAGTCGGGACACCGGGGAGCTGTTTTTT. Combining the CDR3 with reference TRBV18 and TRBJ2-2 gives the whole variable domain NAGVMQNPRHLVRRRGQEARLRCSPMKGHSHVYWYRQLPEEGLKFMVYLQKENIIDESGMPKERFSAEFPKEGPSILRIQQVVRGDSAAYFCASSSSTSRDTGELFFGEGSRLTVL.

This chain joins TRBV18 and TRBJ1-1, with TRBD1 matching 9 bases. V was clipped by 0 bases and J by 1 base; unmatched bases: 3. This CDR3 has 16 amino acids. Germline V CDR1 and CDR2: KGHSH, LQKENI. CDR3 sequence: CASSPPGQGKNTEAFF. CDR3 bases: TGTGCCAGCTCACCACCGGGACAGGGAAAGAACACTGAAGCTTTCTTT. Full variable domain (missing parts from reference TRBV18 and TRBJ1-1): NAGVMQNPRHLVRRRGQEARLRCSPMKGHSHVYWYRQLPEEGLKFMVYLQKENIIDESGMPKERFSAEFPKEGPSILRIQQVVRGDSAAYFCASSPPGQGKNTEAFFGQGTRLTVV.

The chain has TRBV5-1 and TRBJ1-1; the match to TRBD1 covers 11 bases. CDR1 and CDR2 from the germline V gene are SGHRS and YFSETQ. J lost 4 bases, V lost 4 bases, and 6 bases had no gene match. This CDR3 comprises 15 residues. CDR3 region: CASSPTGTGGTEAFF. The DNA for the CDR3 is TGCGCCAGCAGCCCAACCGGGACAGGGGGCACTGAAGCTTTCTTT.

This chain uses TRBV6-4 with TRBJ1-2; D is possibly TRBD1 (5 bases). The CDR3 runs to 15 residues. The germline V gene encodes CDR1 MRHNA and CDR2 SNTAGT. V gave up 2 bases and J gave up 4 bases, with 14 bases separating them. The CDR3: CASSDRNRPGYGYTF. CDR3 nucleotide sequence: TGTGCCAGCAGTGACAGGAACAGGCCAGGCTATGGCTACACCTTC.

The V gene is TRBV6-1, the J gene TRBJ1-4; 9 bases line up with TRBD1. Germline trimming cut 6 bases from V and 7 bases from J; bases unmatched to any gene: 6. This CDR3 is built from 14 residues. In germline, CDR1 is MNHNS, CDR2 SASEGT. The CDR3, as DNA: TGTGCCAGCAGAAAACAGGGGGCTATTGAAAAACTGTTTTTT. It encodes CASRKQGAIEKLFF.

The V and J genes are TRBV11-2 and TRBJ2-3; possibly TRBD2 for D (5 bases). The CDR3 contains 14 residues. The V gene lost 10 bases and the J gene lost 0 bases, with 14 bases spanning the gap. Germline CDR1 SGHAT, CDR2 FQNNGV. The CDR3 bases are TGTGCCACTGGAAGCACGGGAAGCACAGATACGCAGTATTTT. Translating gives CATGSTGSTDTQYF.

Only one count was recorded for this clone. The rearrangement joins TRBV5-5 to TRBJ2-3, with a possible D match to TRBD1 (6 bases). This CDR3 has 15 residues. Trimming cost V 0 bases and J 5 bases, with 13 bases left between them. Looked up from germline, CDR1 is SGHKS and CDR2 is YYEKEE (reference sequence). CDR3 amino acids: CASSLGQVDGDTQYF. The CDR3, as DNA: TGTGCCAGCAGCTTGGGACAGGTTGATGGAGATACGCAGTATTTT. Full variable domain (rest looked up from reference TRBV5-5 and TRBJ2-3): DAGVTQSPTHLIKTRGQQVTLRCSPISGHKSVSWYQQVLGQGPQFIFQYYEKEERGRGNFPDRFSARQFPNYSSELNVNALLLGDSALYLCASSLGQVDGDTQYFGPGTRLTVL.

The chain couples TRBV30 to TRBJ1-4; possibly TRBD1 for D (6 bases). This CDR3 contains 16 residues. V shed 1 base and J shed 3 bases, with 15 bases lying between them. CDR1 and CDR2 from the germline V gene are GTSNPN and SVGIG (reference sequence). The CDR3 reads CAWSGPGGPANEKLFF. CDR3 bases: TGTGCCTGGAGTGGCCCGGGGGGGCCGGCTAATGAAAAACTGTTTTTT.

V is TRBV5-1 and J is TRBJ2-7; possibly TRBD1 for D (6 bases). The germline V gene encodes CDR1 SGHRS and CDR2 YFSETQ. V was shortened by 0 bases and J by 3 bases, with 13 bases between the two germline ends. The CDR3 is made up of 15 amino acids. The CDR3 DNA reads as TGCGCCAGCAGCTTGGTCCAGGGGCCTTACTACGAGCAGTACTTC. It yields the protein CASSLVQGPYYEQYF.

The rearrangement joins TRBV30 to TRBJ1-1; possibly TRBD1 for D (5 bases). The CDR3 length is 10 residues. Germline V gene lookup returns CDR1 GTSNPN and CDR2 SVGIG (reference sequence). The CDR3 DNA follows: TGTGCGTGCGGACACGGCTACGCTTTCTTT. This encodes CACGHGYAFF.

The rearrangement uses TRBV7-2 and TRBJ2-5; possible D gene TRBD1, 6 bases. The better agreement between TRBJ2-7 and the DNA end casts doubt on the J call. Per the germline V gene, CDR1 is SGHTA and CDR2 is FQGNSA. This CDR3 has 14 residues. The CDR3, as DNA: TGTGCCAGCACCCCTCCAGGGGCAATCTACGAGCAGTACTTC. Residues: CASTPPGAIYEQYF.

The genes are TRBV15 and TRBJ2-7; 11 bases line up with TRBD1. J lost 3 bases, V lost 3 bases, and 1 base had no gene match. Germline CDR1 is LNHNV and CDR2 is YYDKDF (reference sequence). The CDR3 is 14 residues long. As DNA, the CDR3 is TGTGCCACCAGCAGGGGGACAGGGGGCTACGAGCAGTACTTC. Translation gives CATSRGTGGYEQYF. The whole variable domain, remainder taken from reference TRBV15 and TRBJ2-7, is DAMVIQNPRYQVTQFGKPVTLSCSQTLNHNVMYWYQQKSSQAPKLLFHYYDKDFNNEADTPDNFQSRRPNTSFCFLDIRSPGLGDTAMYLCATSRGTGGYEQYFGPGTRLTVT.

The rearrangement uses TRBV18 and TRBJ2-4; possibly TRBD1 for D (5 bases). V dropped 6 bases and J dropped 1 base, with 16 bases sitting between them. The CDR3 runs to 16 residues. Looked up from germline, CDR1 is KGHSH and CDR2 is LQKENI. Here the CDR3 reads CASSTDSIVAKNIQYF. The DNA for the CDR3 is TGTGCCAGCTCTACCGACAGTATAGTCGCCAAAAACATTCAGTACTTC. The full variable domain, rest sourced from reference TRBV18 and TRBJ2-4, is NAGVMQNPRHLVRRRGQEARLRCSPMKGHSHVYWYRQLPEEGLKFMVYLQKENIIDESGMPKERFSAEFPKEGPSILRIQQVVRGDSAAYFCASSTDSIVAKNIQYFGAGTRLSVL.

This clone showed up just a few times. The CDR3 protein is CASSPGQGGTNTEAFF. DNA for the CDR3: TGTGCCAGCTCACCGGGACAGGGGGGGACGAACACTGAAGCTTTCTTT. This sequence joins TRBV18 and TRBJ1-1, with 11 bases fitting TRBD1. From germline, CDR1 is KGHSH and CDR2 LQKENI. Unmatched junction bases numbered 4, after V lost 3 bases and J lost 1 base. The CDR3 has 16 residues.

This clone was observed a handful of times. The CDR3 nucleotides read TGTGCCAGCAGCCAAGATAACAGGATCGGGGAGCAGTACTTC. Its protein product is CASSQDNRIGEQYF. The chain combines TRBV4-2 with TRBJ2-7; a possible D gene is TRBD1 (5 bases). The germline CDR1 and CDR2 sequences are LGHNA and YNFKEQ. The CDR3 sequence is 14 residues long. V was trimmed by 0 bases and J by 7 bases, leaving 13 bases between them.

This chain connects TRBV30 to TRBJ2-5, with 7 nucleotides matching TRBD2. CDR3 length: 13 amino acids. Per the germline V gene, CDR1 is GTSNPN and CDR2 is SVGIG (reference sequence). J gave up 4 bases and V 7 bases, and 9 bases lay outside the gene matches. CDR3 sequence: CALTRGGVETQYF. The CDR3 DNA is TGTGCCTTAACCCGTGGGGGGGTAGAGACCCAGTACTTC.

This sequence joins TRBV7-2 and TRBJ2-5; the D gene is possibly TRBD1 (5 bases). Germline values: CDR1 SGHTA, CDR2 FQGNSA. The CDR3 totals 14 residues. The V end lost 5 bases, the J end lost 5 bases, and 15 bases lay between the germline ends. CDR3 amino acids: CASSRDSLLETQYF. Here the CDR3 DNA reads TGTGCCAGCAGCCGAGACAGCCTTCTGGAGACCCAGTACTTC.

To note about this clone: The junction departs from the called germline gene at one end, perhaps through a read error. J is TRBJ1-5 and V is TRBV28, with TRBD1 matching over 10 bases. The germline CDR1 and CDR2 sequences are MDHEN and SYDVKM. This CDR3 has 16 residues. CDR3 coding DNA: TGTGCCAGCAGTTTCATCTCGACAGGGGGCAAACAGCCCCAGCATTTT. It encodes CASSFISTGGKQPQHF.

The CDR3 coding sequence is TGTGCCAGCTCAAGGACAGCCGGTCACCTCGGCACAGATACGCAGTATTTT. Translation gives CASSRTAGHLGTDTQYF. The rearrangement links TRBV18 to TRBJ2-3; weak D call: TRBD1 (6 bases). The CDR3 is made up of 17 amino acids. V was cut by 5 bases and J by 1 base, with 19 bases left in between. Germline V gene sequence: CDR1 KGHSH, CDR2 LQKENI.

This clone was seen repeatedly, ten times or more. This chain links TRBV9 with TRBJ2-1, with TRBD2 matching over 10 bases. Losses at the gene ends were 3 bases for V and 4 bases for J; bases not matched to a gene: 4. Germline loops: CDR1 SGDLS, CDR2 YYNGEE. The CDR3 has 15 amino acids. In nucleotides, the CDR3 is TGTGCCAGCAGCGCGGGACTAGCGAATTACAATGAGCAGTTCTTC. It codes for CASSAGLANYNEQFF.

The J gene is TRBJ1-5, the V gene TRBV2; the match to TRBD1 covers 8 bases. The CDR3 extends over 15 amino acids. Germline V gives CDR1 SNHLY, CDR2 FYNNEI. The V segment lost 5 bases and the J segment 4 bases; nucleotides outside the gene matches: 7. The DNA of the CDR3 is TGTGCCAGCAGTTCTACAGGGGGTGGAAATCAGCCCCAGCATTTT. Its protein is CASSSTGGGNQPQHF.

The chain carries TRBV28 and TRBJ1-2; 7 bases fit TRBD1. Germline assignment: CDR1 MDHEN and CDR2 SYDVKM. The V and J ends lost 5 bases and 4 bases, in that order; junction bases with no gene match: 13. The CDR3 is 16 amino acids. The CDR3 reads CASSASTGSGVYGYTF. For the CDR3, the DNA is TGTGCCAGCAGTGCCTCGACAGGGTCGGGAGTCTATGGCTACACCTTC.

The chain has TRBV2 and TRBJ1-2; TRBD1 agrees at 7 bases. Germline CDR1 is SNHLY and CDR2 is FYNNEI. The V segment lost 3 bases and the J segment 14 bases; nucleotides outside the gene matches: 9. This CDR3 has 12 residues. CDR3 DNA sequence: TGTGCCAGCAGTGACCCAGGACAGGCTCCGACCTTC. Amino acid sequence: CASSDPGQAPTF.